Listed below are T cell receptor beta chains from one sample, sequenced in a study of cytomegalovirus exposure and HLA in healthy donors. Produced via immunoSEQ multiplex PCR; TCRdb's table is partial and in-frame only. The sample consists of 150,000 to 200,000 clones, roughly 80% of them appearing once. Material: PBMCs. The receptors originated from a man aged 25 to 40 in good health and CMV-seropositive. CDR3s include the opening cysteine and the closing phenylalanine or tryptophan. A D gene is named only where the DNA matches it firmly. Rows may omit the clone size; those that give it use once, few, many or a size class.

J,size,V,D,CDR3,DNA
TRBJ1-1,.,TRBV5-5,.,CASLSSRSGNTEAFF,TGTGCCAGCCTCTCTAGTAGATCGGGGAACACTGAAGCTTTCTTT
TRBJ1-2,.,TRBV5-5,.,CASSLLGHLNYGYTF,TGTGCCAGCAGCTTATTGGGACACTTAAACTATGGCTACACCTTC
TRBJ2-1,.,TRBV27,TRBD2,CASPWTSEGNEQFF,TGTGCCAGCCCTTGGACTAGCGAGGGAAATGAGCAGTTCTTC
TRBJ2-7,.,TRBV7-2,TRBD2,CASSLAATSGVSSYEQYF,TGTGCCAGCAGCTTAGCGGCTACTAGCGGGGTCAGCTCCTACGAGCAGTACTTC
TRBJ1-2,many,TRBV5-1,.,CAPSSRALYGYTF,TGCGCCCCAAGCTCCAGGGCCCTCTATGGCTACACCTTC
TRBJ1-2,.,TRBV29-1,.,CSVKAETANPSFGYTF,TGCAGCGTTAAAGCCGAGACAGCCAACCCCTCTTTTGGCTACACCTTC
TRBJ2-7,.,TRBV5-1,TRBD1,CASSLRQGLSSSYEQYF,TGCGCCAGCAGTCTTAGACAGGGCTTATCGAGCTCCTACGAGCAGTACTTC
TRBJ2-1,.,TRBV4-3,TRBD2,CASSPGLAGPTVHEQFF,TGCGCCAGCAGCCCCGGACTAGCGGGGCCAACCGTCCATGAGCAGTTCTTC
TRBJ2-7,.,TRBV20-1,.,CSAPRGYEQYF,TGCAGTGCTCCCAGGGGTTACGAGCAGTACTTC
TRBJ1-1,.,TRBV19,.,CASSIAPGLNTEAFF,TGTGCCAGTAGTATTGCCCCGGGATTGAACACTGAAGCTTTCTTT
TRBJ2-5,.,TRBV29-1,.,CSSQTRGAGETQYF,TGCAGCTCTCAAACTCGGGGGGCGGGAGAGACCCAGTACTTC
TRBJ1-2,.,TRBV6-6,.,CASSRAGGYTF,TGTGCCAGCAGTAGGGCAGGGGGCTACACCTTC
TRBJ1-2,.,TRBV5-1,TRBD1,CASSSPGTDANYGYTF,TGCGCCAGCAGCTCTCCCGGGACAGATGCTAACTATGGCTACACCTTC
TRBJ1-4,.,TRBV12-5,TRBD1,CASGTGTGKEKLFF,TGTGCTAGTGGTACCGGGACAGGAAAAGAAAAACTGTTTTTT
TRBJ2-2,few,TRBV4-1,.,CASSPGSAMGELFF,TGCGCCAGCAGCCCAGGCTCCGCAATGGGGGAGCTGTTTTTT
TRBJ2-1,.,TRBV5-1,TRBD2,CASSLRGGTYNEQFF,TGCGCCAGCAGCTTGCGGGGGGGTACCTACAATGAGCAGTTCTTC
TRBJ1-1,.,TRBV11-3,.,CASSPPDGGTEAFF,TGTGCCAGCAGCCCCCCGGACGGAGGGACTGAAGCTTTCTTT
TRBJ1-1,.,TRBV4-1,TRBD1,CASSQATGARNTEAFF,TGCGCCAGCAGCCAAGCGACAGGGGCGAGGAACACTGAAGCTTTCTTT
TRBJ2-5,.,TRBV7-9,TRBD2,CASSLGLAGGPLQETQYF,TGTGCCAGCAGCTTAGGACTAGCGGGGGGCCCTCTCCAAGAGACCCAGTACTTC
TRBJ2-7,.,TRBV5-6,.,CASSSKYVGEDPRFYEQYF,TGTGCCAGCAGCTCAAAGTACGTCGGGGAAGACCCCAGATTTTACGAGCAGTACTTC
TRBJ2-1,.,TRBV14,.,CASSQDWAEQFF,TGTGCCAGCAGCCAAGATTGGGCAGAGCAGTTCTTC
TRBJ2-7,.,TRBV7-9,.,CASSLTGFEQYF,TGTGCCAGCAGCTTGACAGGTTTCGAGCAGTACTTC
TRBJ2-1,few,TRBV7-9,TRBD1,CASSLDGTVNEQFF,TGTGCCAGCAGCTTGGACGGGACAGTGAATGAGCAGTTCTTC
TRBJ1-1,.,TRBV10-3,TRBD1,CAISEEGAGTEAFF,TGTGCCATCAGTGAGGAGGGGGCAGGGACTGAAGCTTTCTTT
TRBJ1-3,.,TRBV27,.,CASSGGHNTIYF,TGTGCCAGCAGTGGGGGACACAACACCATATATTTT
TRBJ2-2,.,TRBV5-4,.,CASSSLGGADTGELFF,TGTGCCAGCAGCTCGTTGGGGGGGGCCGACACCGGGGAGCTGTTTTTT
TRBJ2-6,.,TRBV4-3,TRBD1,CASSQDPGQVFSGANVLTF,TGCGCCAGCAGCCAGGACCCGGGACAGGTCTTCTCTGGGGCCAACGTCCTGACTTTC
TRBJ2-5,.,TRBV5-6,.,CASSAQGTGLETQYF,TGTGCCAGCAGCGCACAGGGCACCGGGTTGGAGACCCAGTACTTC
TRBJ2-7,.,TRBV19,TRBD1,CASSIEGTGAYEQYF,TGTGCCAGTAGTATAGAAGGGACAGGGGCCTACGAGCAGTACTTC
TRBJ1-2,.,TRBV4-3,.,CASSQDKTAYGYTF,TGCGCCAGCAGCCAAGATAAGACTGCATATGGCTACACCTTC
TRBJ1-2,.,TRBV7-2,.,CASSLVRGSSSYGYTF,TGTGCCAGCAGCTTAGTTAGGGGGTCGAGTAGCTATGGCTACACCTTC
TRBJ1-1,.,TRBV18,.,CASSPRTSYGNTEAFF,TGTGCCAGCTCACCACGGACATCGTATGGGAACACTGAAGCTTTCTTT
TRBJ2-2,once,TRBV7-7,TRBD2,CASRRDYTNTGELFF,TGTGCTAGCAGGCGGGACTATACTAACACCGGGGAGCTGTTTTTT
TRBJ1-5,.,TRBV9,.,CASSWGDSNQPQHF,TGTGCCAGCAGCTGGGGGGATAGCAATCAGCCCCAGCATTTT
TRBJ2-4,.,TRBV7-8,.,CASSLGTQLAKNIQYF,TGTGCCAGCAGCTTAGGGACACAACTAGCCAAAAACATTCAGTACTTC
TRBJ1-3,.,TRBV4-2,.,CASSQEVLWQGTGNTIYF,TGTGCCAGCAGCCAAGAGGTCCTGTGGCAGGGTACTGGAAACACCATATATTTT
TRBJ1-1,.,TRBV9,.,CASTLGVDTEAFF,TGTGCCAGCACCCTAGGAGTGGACACTGAAGCTTTCTTT
TRBJ1-6,few,TRBV21-1,.,CASSSRQLYNSPLHF,TGTGCCAGCAGCAGCCGACAGCTTTATAATTCACCCCTCCACTTT
TRBJ1-2,.,TRBV9,.,CASSPTSGISPNYGYTF,TGTGCCAGCAGCCCAACCTCCGGGATATCGCCGAACTATGGCTACACCTTC
TRBJ1-1,.,TRBV25-1,.,CASSLGLLNTEAFF,TGTGCCAGCAGTTTAGGACTGCTTAACACTGAAGCTTTCTTT
TRBJ1-6,few,TRBV2,.,CASSVAGGEGTLHF,TGTGCCAGCAGTGTGGCAGGTGGGGAGGGGACCCTCCACTTT
TRBJ2-3,.,TRBV5-1,.,CASAAQGISTDTQYF,TGCGCCAGTGCCGCCCAGGGGATTAGCACAGATACGCAGTATTTT
TRBJ1-1,.,TRBV10-1,TRBD1,CASRPRQGRNTEAFF,TGCGCCAGCAGACCTCGACAGGGAAGGAACACTGAAGCTTTCTTT
TRBJ1-2,.,TRBV6-5,TRBD1,CASSYATGNPYGYTF,TGTGCCAGCAGTTACGCGACAGGGAATCCCTATGGCTACACCTTC
TRBJ1-2,.,TRBV5-1,.,CASSWDIANYGYTF,TGCGCCAGCAGCTGGGACATCGCTAACTATGGCTACACCTTC
TRBJ2-7,.,TRBV10-2,.,CASTTGNHEQYF,TGCGCCAGCACAACAGGGAACCACGAGCAGTACTTC
TRBJ1-4,.,TRBV30,.,CAWSVGVLGDKLFF,TGTGCCTGGAGTGTAGGGGTGTTAGGGGATAAACTGTTTTTT
TRBJ2-5,.,TRBV6-1,TRBD2,CASSGLAGQETQYF,TGTGCCAGCAGTGGCCTAGCGGGCCAAGAGACCCAGTACTTC
TRBJ1-1,.,TRBV7-8,.,CASSLVGAENTEAFF,TGTGCCAGCAGCTTAGTAGGGGCTGAGAACACTGAAGCTTTCTTT
TRBJ1-2,many,TRBV4-1,.,CASSQGDIRGDGGYTF,TGCGCCAGCAGCCAAGGCGATATCAGGGGAGATGGAGGCTACACCTTC